The 16 T cell receptor beta chains given below trace back to one sample, sequenced in a study of cytomegalovirus exposure and HLA in healthy donors. In the PCR, 60 Vbeta and 13 Jbeta primers were used. The protocol was immunoSEQ multiplex PCR, while the TCRdb copy is restricted to in-frame clones and leaves out a portion. The data contain more than 95,000 clones, around 75% of them singletons. Source material: PBMCs. Every receptor here comes from a man aged 25-45 years in good health and CMV-seropositive.

The V and J genes are TRBV5-6 and TRBJ2-2; a possible D gene is TRBD2 (7 bases). The CDR3 runs to 15 residues. The V end was cut by 4 bases, the J end by 4 bases, with 14 bases between. The germline V gene has CDR1 SGHDT and CDR2 YYEEEE. CDR3 residues: CASSPGAGATGELFF. The CDR3 nucleotides are TGTGCCAGCAGCCCAGGGGCGGGGGCCACCGGGGAGCTGTTTTTT.

The chain combines TRBV11-2 with TRBJ1-4; 9 bases match TRBD1. Germline V lookup: CDR1 SGHAT, CDR2 FQNNGV. With 5 bases clipped from V and 8 bases from J, the junction kept 6 bases outside the gene matches. This CDR3 is 14 amino acids long. The CDR3 coding sequence is TGTGCCAGCAGCCCTACAGGGGGCTGGGAAAAACTGTTTTTT. Protein product: CASSPTGGWEKLFF.

The chain recombines TRBV5-1 with TRBJ1-2; D call uncertain. The V end was cut by 1 base, the J end by 0 bases, with 7 bases between. The CDR3 contains 14 residues. Per the germline V gene, CDR1 is SGHRS and CDR2 is YFSETQ. The DNA of the CDR3 is TGCGCCAGCAGCTTGATAGAAGCTAACTATGGCTACACCTTC. This translates into CASSLIEANYGYTF.

V and J are TRBV28 and TRBJ2-5; perhaps TRBD2 as D (5 bases). The V gene lost 2 bases and the J gene lost 2 bases, with 15 bases spanning the gap. This CDR3 contains 16 residues. Germline V CDR1 and CDR2: MDHEN, SYDVKM. In DNA, the CDR3 is TGTGCCAGCAGTTTACCGGGGTGGGTGAGTCAAGAGACCCAGTACTTC. Residues: CASSLPGWVSQETQYF.

Of note for this clone: Other DNA variants within this sample encode the same CDR3. The rearrangement uses TRBV18 and TRBJ1-2; D perhaps matches TRBD1 (6 bases). Trimming stripped 3 bases from V and 8 bases from J, with 13 bases between. The CDR3 totals 13 residues. Germline V lookup: CDR1 KGHSH, CDR2 LQKENI. The CDR3, as DNA: TGTGCCAGCTCACCTTCGGACAGTAGGGGCTACACCTTC. It specifies CASSPSDSRGYTF. The full variable domain, in which reference TRBV18 and TRBJ1-2 provide the parts outside the CDR3, is NAGVMQNPRHLVRRRGQEARLRCSPMKGHSHVYWYRQLPEEGLKFMVYLQKENIIDESGMPKERFSAEFPKEGPSILRIQQVVRGDSAAYFCASSPSDSRGYTFGSGTRLTVV.

V is TRBV6-1 and J is TRBJ2-1; the match to TRBD2 covers 9 bases. The germline gives CDR1 MNHNS, CDR2 SASEGT. V shed 3 bases and J 5 bases; nucleotides not matched to a gene: 5. The CDR3 has 15 residues. The CDR3 loop reads CASSDMRGGDNEQFF. Here the CDR3 DNA reads TGTGCCAGCAGTGATATGCGGGGGGGCGACAATGAGCAGTTCTTC.

The genes are TRBV4-1 and TRBJ2-1; the match to TRBD2 covers 8 bases. The CDR3 is 16 amino acids. Per the germline V gene, CDR1 is MGHRA and CDR2 is YSYEKL. The junction had 9 bases not matched to a gene; V was cut back by 0 bases and J by 8 bases. CDR3 residues: CASSQESAGGPYEQFF. The CDR3 nucleotides are TGCGCCAGCAGCCAAGAGTCCGCGGGGGGCCCTTATGAGCAGTTCTTC.

The J gene is TRBJ2-5, the V gene TRBV19, with 9 nucleotides matching TRBD2. V trimming: 4 bases; J trimming: 3 bases; junction bases outside the gene matches: 9. There are 16 residues in the CDR3. Germline lookup yields CDR1 LNHDA and CDR2 SQIVND (reference sequence). CDR3 residues: CASSRLAGVEKETQYF. The CDR3 DNA reads TGTGCCAGTAGTAGGTTAGCGGGGGTGGAAAAAGAGACCCAGTACTTC.

J is TRBJ1-2 and V is TRBV4-1, with a possible D match to TRBD1 (6 bases). This CDR3 contains 17 residues. Trimming took off 0 bases at V and 4 bases at J, with 18 bases between the two ends. Per the germline V gene, CDR1 is MGHRA and CDR2 is YSYEKL. The CDR3 spells CASSQEVQGRWPYGYTF. The CDR3 coding sequence is TGCGCCAGCAGCCAAGAAGTTCAGGGGCGGTGGCCCTATGGCTACACCTTC.

Comments on this clone: Relative to the germline gene, one junction end is altered; a read error may explain this. The V call is TRBV19, the J call TRBJ1-5; no clear D gene. The CDR3 runs 15 residues. Looked up from germline, CDR1 is LNHDA and CDR2 is SQIVND (reference sequence). CDR3 in DNA: TGTGCCGGTAGTATAGGAGCAGGTAAAGGTCAGCCCCAGCATTTT. Its protein is CAGSIGAGKGQPQHF.

The chain joins TRBV28 to TRBJ1-5; TRBD1 agrees at 11 bases. Germline CDR1 is MDHEN and CDR2 is SYDVKM. V gave up 4 bases and J gave up 3 bases; unmatched junction bases: 8. CDR3 length: 17 residues. CDR3 sequence: CASSSHPGQGVNQPQHF. The CDR3 coding sequence is TGTGCCAGCAGTTCCCATCCGGGACAGGGGGTCAATCAGCCCCAGCATTTT.

The CDR3 sequence is CASSLGESGGVETQYF. As DNA, the CDR3 is TGCGCCAGCAGCCTCGGGGAGAGCGGCGGGGTGGAGACCCAGTACTTC. V is TRBV4-1 and J is TRBJ2-5, with TRBD2 as a possible D gene (6 bases). This CDR3 is 16 amino acids long. V lost 4 bases, J lost 5 bases, and 20 bases lay in between. Germline values: CDR1 MGHRA, CDR2 YSYEKL.

This clone came up once. The V and J genes are TRBV7-6 and TRBJ1-6; D might be TRBD1 (5 bases). Germline V gene sequence: CDR1 SGHVS, CDR2 FNYEAQ. The germline V and J ends were trimmed by 5 bases and 13 bases, with 18 bases remaining between them. The CDR3 sequence is 14 residues long. Here the CDR3 reads CASSMDNPMFPLHF. CDR3 DNA: TGTGCCAGCAGCATGGACAACCCGATGTTCCCCCTCCACTTT.

V and J are TRBV7-9 and TRBJ1-1, with 7 bases aligning to TRBD1. CDR3 size: 15 residues. V lost 4 bases and J lost 1; bases outside the gene matches: 6. CDR1 SEHNR and CDR2 FQNEAQ come from the germline V gene (reference sequence). The CDR3 nucleotides read TGTGCCAGCAGCTCCTGGACAGGAGGGAACACTGAAGCTTTCTTT. It is translated as CASSSWTGGNTEAFF.

This sequence joins TRBV2 and TRBJ2-4; tentative D call: TRBD1 (6 bases). Germline CDR1 reads SNHLY; CDR2 reads FYNNEI. With 3 bases removed from V and 6 bases from J, the gap between germline ends came to 15 bases. This CDR3 contains 15 residues. DNA for the CDR3: TGTGCCAGCAGTGACCTGGACAGAAAGGGAAACATTCAGTACTTC. Translating it yields CASSDLDRKGNIQYF.

This chain connects TRBV5-6 to TRBJ1-2, with TRBD1 as a possible D gene (6 bases). The CDR3 is 14 residues long. Germline V lookup: CDR1 SGHDT, CDR2 YYEEEE. V was trimmed by 4 bases and J by 3 bases, leaving 13 bases between them. The CDR3 here is CASSEGTRDYGYTF. The CDR3 coding sequence is TGTGCCAGCAGCGAGGGGACACGGGACTATGGCTACACCTTC.